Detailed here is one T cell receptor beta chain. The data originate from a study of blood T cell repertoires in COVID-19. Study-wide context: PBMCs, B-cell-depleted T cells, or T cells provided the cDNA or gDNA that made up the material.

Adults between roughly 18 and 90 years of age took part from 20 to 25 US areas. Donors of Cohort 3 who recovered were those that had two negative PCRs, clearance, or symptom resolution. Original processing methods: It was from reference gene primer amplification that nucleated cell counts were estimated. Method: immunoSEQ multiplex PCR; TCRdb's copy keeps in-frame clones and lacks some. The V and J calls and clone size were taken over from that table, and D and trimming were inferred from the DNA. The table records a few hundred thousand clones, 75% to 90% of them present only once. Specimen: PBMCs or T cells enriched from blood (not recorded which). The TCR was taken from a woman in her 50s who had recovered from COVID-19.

CDR3 in amino acids: CASSPRQTTNTGELFF. The CDR3 nucleotides are TGTGCCAGCTCACCGAGACAGACCACGAACACCGGGGAGCTGTTTTTT. V is TRBV18 and J is TRBJ2-2; possible D gene TRBD1, 5 bases. Germline V gene lookup returns CDR1 KGHSH and CDR2 LQKENI. Trimming pared 3 bases from V and 0 bases from J, leaving 11 bases between. The CDR3 has 16 residues.